The T cell receptor beta chain described here comes from a study of blood T cell repertoires in COVID-19. Study information: Sample material is recorded as cDNA or gDNA derived from T cells, B-cell-depleted T cells, or PBMCs.

On this clone itself: This sample includes further DNA sequences coding for the same CDR3.

The CDR3 loop spans 15 amino acids. The germline CDR1 and CDR2 sequences are SGHTS and YDEGEE. The germline V and J ends were trimmed by 0 bases and 0 bases, with 4 bases remaining between them. In the source study's methods: Reference gene primers were amplified, and this amplification served to estimate nucleated cell counts. Only in-frame clones appear in the TCRdb table, and some are missing; sequencing was by immunoSEQ multiplex PCR. Clone size and V and J calls were adopted from that table, with D and trimming inferred from the DNA. In the table there are about 260,000 clones, 80% to 90% of which are singletons.

This chain links TRBV5-8 with TRBJ2-6; D call uncertain. The sequence was collected from a man in his thirties or forties with acute COVID-19. Sample: PBMCs or T cells enriched from blood (not recorded which). The CDR3 reads CASSLGSSGANVLTF. The CDR3 nucleotides are TGTGCCAGCAGCTTGGGGAGCTCTGGGGCCAACGTCCTGACTTTC. Combining the CDR3 with reference TRBV5-8 and TRBJ2-6 gives the whole variable domain EAGVTQSPTHLIKTRGQQATLRCSPISGHTSVYWYQQALGLGLQFLLWYDEGEERNRGNFPPRFSGRQFPNYSSELNVNALELEDSALYLCASSLGSSGANVLTFGAGSRLTVL.